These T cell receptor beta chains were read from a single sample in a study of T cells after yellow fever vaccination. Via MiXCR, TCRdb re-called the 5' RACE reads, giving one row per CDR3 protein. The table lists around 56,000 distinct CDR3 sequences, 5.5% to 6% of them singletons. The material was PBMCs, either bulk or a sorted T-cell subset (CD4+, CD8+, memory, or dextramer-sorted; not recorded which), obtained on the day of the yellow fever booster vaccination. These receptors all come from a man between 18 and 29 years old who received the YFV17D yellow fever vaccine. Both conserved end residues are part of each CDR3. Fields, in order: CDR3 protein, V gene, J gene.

CDR3: CAISDPSAGAGELFF
V: TRBV10-3
J: TRBJ2-2

CDR3: CASSYFHLYSTSGGYNEQFF
V: TRBV6-5
J: TRBJ2-1

CDR3: CASSLLRQSNTEAFF
V: TRBV7-2
J: TRBJ1-1

CDR3: CASSFWTGVQETQYF
V: TRBV5-5
J: TRBJ2-5

CDR3: CSAKAGYSNQPQHF
V: TRBV20-1
J: TRBJ1-5

CDR3: CASSLVGGNSNYGYTF
V: TRBV7-2
J: TRBJ1-2

CDR3: CASSPGPLGLFF
V: TRBV6-5
J: TRBJ2-2

CDR3: CACGAGEGEQFF
V: TRBV19
J: TRBJ2-1

CDR3: CASSFPEYQETQYF
V: TRBV27
J: TRBJ2-5

CDR3: CASSSPGQGPNEQFF
V: TRBV7-8
J: TRBJ2-1

CDR3: CASKTSGGLSYNEQFF
V: TRBV5-6
J: TRBJ2-1

CDR3: CASSLGVVVPDTQYF
V: TRBV11-2
J: TRBJ2-3

CDR3: CSVVAVEKNTEAFF
V: TRBV29-1
J: TRBJ1-1

CDR3: CAIKMEYSRGTDTQYF
V: TRBV10-3
J: TRBJ2-3

CDR3: CASSQGRTSTDTQYF
V: TRBV4-1
J: TRBJ2-3

CDR3: CSVAQGQSNTQYF
V: TRBV29-1
J: TRBJ2-3

CDR3: CASSARTTDTQYF
V: TRBV7-9
J: TRBJ2-3

CDR3: CASREGVGRGMWKNTQYF
V: TRBV6-5
J: TRBJ2-3

CDR3: CSARGSQGLEQYF
V: TRBV20-1
J: TRBJ2-7

CDR3: CASSLEVGYGYTF
V: TRBV5-6
J: TRBJ1-2

CDR3: CASTLDRNTEAFF
V: TRBV5-1
J: TRBJ1-1

CDR3: CASSQEYGVSYEQYF
V: TRBV4-1
J: TRBJ2-7

CDR3: CASSFPGTVRNEQFF
V: TRBV5-1
J: TRBJ2-1

CDR3: CASSFLGRNQETQYF
V: TRBV28
J: TRBJ2-5

CDR3: CASGRTSAPTDTQYF
V: TRBV27
J: TRBJ2-3

CDR3: CASSYRGQGEEYGYTF
V: TRBV6-5
J: TRBJ1-2

CDR3: CASRRQGAGDTQYF
V: TRBV6-2/TRBV6-3
J: TRBJ2-3

CDR3: CASSFGFGEKLFF
V: TRBV7-9
J: TRBJ1-4

CDR3: CASSLDWPSYEQYF
V: TRBV27
J: TRBJ2-7

CDR3: CSARPGTAYNEQFF
V: TRBV20-1
J: TRBJ2-1

CDR3: CASSITGNEQFF
V: TRBV12-3/TRBV12-4
J: TRBJ2-1

CDR3: CASSQYGELFF
V: TRBV4-1
J: TRBJ2-2